Sequencing of this TCR beta chain was carried out in a study of OX40 agonist ivuxolimab in advanced cancers. Overall study: People who had prior anti-PD-1, anti-PD-L1 or anti-CTLA-4 therapy could take part, and roughly 44% had some.

From germline, CDR1 is GTSNPN and CDR2 SVGIG (reference sequence). This CDR3 has 13 amino acids. Unmatched junction bases numbered 2, after V lost 4 bases and J lost 2 bases. Profiling relied on immunoSEQ multiplex PCR, and the TCRdb table lists in-frame clones only, not all of them. The table lists approximately 75,000 clones, about nine tenths of them singletons. Findings and limits, study-wide: People who partly responded at 0.1-3.0 mg/kg had some of the least clonal expansion seen. Expanded clones were, on average, more numerous among CD8+ T cells than CD4+.

This clone was observed a handful of times. What it binds is not known. The clonotype originates from an adult with an advanced solid tumor such as melanoma, head and neck, liver or kidney cancer. The sequences come from CD4+ or CD8+ T cells sorted from blood, collected in a trial of the OX40 agonist ivuxolimab. V usage is TRBV30 and J usage is TRBJ1-2; 9 bases align to TRBD1. CDR3 sequence reads: CAWTTGGNYGYTF. The CDR3 DNA follows: TGTGCCTGGACCACAGGGGGCAACTATGGCTACACCTTC.